Sequencing of this TCR beta chain was carried out in a study of blood T cell repertoires in COVID-19. Across the whole study: The cDNA or gDNA used as material had been derived from T cells, B-cell-depleted T cells, or PBMCs.

V was cut by 6 bases and J by 1 base, with 12 bases left in between. The germline V gene has CDR1 LNHDA and CDR2 SQIVND (reference sequence). CDR3 length: 14 amino acids. Repertoires were generated with immunoSEQ multiplex PCR, while TCRdb's copy carries only in-frame clones and drops some. Altogether more than 250,000 clones are present, less than 85% being singletons, with the ten largest covering less than 6%. The material sequenced was peripheral blood. The TCR originated in a man aged 55-75 years who had recovered from COVID-19. The chain is built from TRBV19 and TRBJ1-1, with TRBD1 as a possible D gene (6 bases). The CDR3 region is CASSPQGPNTEAFF. CDR3 bases: TGTGCCAGTAGCCCACAGGGTCCGAACACTGAAGCTTTCTTT.